The clone carrying this T cell receptor (beta chain) was seen more than once but under ten times. The data are from a study of cytomegalovirus exposure and HLA in healthy donors. PCR involved 60 Vbeta and 13 Jbeta primers. TCRdb's copy holds only in-frame clones and misses some; the assay was immunoSEQ multiplex PCR. The repertoire has about 120,000 clones, roughly 80% of them found once; the top ten carry 2% to 2.5%. The sequencing input was PBMCs. This TCR derives from a man aged 30 to 45 in good health and CMV-seronegative.

CDR3 sequence reads: CASSSWTGTNQPQHF. The CDR3 DNA is TGTGCCAGCAGTTCCTGGACAGGGACCAATCAGCCCCAGCATTTT. The rearrangement joins TRBV2 to TRBJ1-5; 8 bases are shared with TRBD1. V trimming: 5 bases; J trimming: 3 bases; junction bases outside the gene matches: 6. In germline, CDR1 is SNHLY, CDR2 FYNNEI. This CDR3 is built from 15 residues.